This T cell receptor beta chain was captured by sequencing in a study of T cell repertoires in cytomegalovirus infection (dated by TCRdb to between 2018 and 2021). Background on the whole study: Donor HLA type was relevant to the analysis, as public TCR beta signatures indicated carriage of CMV infection together with the matching HLA type. General conclusions and limits of the study: In both this cohort and an independent approximately 370-donor cohort, the cumulative frequency of public TCR beta family members distinguished carriers of CMV infection plus the relevant HLA type. The ex vivo response was dominated by HLA-C-restricted CMV-specific TCR beta clonotypes, which also provided the single most frequent clonotype in two of eight donors.

TCRdb shows the sequencer as Illumina HiSeq 1500. TCRdb trimmed the raw reads at Q25, called clones with MiXCR and kept productive beta chains. Under each unique CDR3 protein, matching rows form one entry showing the most common genes and DNA. The sample table lists around 530,000 distinct CDR3 sequences, 26% of them with a count of one. Approximately 13% of the sample belongs to the ten largest clones. Comments on this clonotype: This clone's antigen is unknown. A much larger clone lies one base from this, so it may be a read error.

Trimming removed 1 base from V and 7 bases from J; the gene matches leave 1 base unexplained. Inclusive of the bounding cysteine and phenylalanine, the CDR3 is 14 residues long. Just the 42-base CDR3 DNA is kept, in frame starting at base 1. In the germline V gene (reference sequence), CDR1 corresponds to SEHNR and CDR2 to FQNEAQ. The specimen sequenced was PBMCs. The sequence was obtained from a human donor in good health (CMV status not recorded). Some clones in this sample may be carry-over from other donors' samples. This chain joins TRBV7-9 to TRBJ1-6, with 7 bases matching TRBD1. The nucleotide sequence is TGTGCCAGCAGCTTAGGGGACAGCAATTCACCCCTCCACTTT. This translates into CASSLGDSNSPLHF.